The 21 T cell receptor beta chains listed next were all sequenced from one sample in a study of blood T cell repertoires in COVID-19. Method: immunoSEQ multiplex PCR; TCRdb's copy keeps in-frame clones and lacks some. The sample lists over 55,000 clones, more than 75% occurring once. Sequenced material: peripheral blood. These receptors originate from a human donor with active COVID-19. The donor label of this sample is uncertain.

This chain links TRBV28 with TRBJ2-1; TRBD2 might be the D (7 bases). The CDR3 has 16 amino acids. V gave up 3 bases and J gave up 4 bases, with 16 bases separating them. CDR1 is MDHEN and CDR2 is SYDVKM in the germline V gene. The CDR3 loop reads CASSFGGASGYNEQFF. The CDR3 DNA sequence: TGTGCCAGCAGTTTTGGGGGGGCTAGCGGTTACAATGAGCAGTTCTTC.

As DNA, the CDR3 is TGCAGCGTTGCCCCAGCCGGGACTAGCCCTGATACGCAGTATTTT. Amino acid sequence: CSVAPAGTSPDTQYF. The chain carries TRBV29-1 and TRBJ2-3; 9 positions match TRBD2. Trimming cost V 4 bases and J 6 bases; bases outside gene matches: 11. Germline V lookup: CDR1 SQVTM, CDR2 ANQGSEA. The CDR3 length is 15 residues.

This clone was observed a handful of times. The DNA of the CDR3 is TGTGCCAGTAGTAGCGGGAGAGGCACCGGGGAGCTGTTTTTT. This codes for CASSSGRGTGELFF. The genes are TRBV19 and TRBJ2-2, with 7 bases identical to TRBD2. CDR1 and CDR2 (germline): LNHDA, SQIVND (reference sequence). CDR3 length: 14 amino acids. The V and J ends lost 4 bases and 4 bases, in that order; junction bases with no gene match: 3.

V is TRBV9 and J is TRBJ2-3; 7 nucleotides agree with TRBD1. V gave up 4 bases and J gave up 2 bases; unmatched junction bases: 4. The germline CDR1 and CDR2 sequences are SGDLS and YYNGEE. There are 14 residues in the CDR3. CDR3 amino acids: CASSSGQVTDTQYF. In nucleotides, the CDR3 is TGTGCCAGCAGCTCAGGACAGGTCACAGATACGCAGTATTTT.

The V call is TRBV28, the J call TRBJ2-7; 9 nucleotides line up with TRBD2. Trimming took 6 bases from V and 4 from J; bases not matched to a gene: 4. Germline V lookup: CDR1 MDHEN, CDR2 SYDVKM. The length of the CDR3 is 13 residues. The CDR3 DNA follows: TGTGCCAGCAGGAGCGGGAGGCAGTACGAGCAGTACTTC. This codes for CASRSGRQYEQYF.

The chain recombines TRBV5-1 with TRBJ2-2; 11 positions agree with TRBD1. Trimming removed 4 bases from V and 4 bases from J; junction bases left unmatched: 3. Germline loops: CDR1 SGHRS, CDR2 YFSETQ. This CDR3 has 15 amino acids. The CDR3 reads CASSPGTGGTGELFF. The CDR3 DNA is TGCGCCAGCAGCCCCGGGACAGGGGGCACCGGGGAGCTGTTTTTT.

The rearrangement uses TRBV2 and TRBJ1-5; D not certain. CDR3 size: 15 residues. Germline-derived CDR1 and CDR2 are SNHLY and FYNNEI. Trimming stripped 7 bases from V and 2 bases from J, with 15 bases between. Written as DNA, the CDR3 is TGTGCCAGCACTTACCTCGAGGGCGGCAATCAGCCCCAGCATTTT. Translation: CASTYLEGGNQPQHF.

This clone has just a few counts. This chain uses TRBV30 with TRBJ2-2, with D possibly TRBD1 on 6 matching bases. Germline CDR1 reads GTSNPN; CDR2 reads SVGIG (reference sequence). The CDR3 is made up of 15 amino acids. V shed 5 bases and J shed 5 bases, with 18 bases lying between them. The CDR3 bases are TGTGCCTGGCATCACAGGGTTGAGGGGACCGGGGAGCTGTTTTTT. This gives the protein CAWHHRVEGTGELFF. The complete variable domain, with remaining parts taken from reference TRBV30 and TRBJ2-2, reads SQTIHQWPATLVQPVGSPLSLECTVEGTSNPNLYWYRQAAGRGLQLLFYSVGIGQISSEVPQNLSASRPQDRQFILSSKKLLLSDSGFYLCAWHHRVEGTGELFFGEGSRLTVL.

CDR3 sequence: CASSPLGVQQAFF. CDR3 nucleotide sequence: TGCGCCAGCAGCCCCCTCGGGGTACAACAAGCTTTCTTT. This rearrangement joins TRBV4-1 to TRBJ1-1; D gene unclear. The CDR3 runs 13 residues. The V gene's germline CDR1 is MGHRA and CDR2 YSYEKL. V was trimmed by 4 bases and J by 9 bases, leaving 15 bases between them.

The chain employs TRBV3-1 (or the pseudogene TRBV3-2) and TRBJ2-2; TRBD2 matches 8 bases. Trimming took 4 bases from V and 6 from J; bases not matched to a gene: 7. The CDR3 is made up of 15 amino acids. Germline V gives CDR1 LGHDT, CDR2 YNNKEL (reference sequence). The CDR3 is CASSPERERAGELFF. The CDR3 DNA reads TGTGCCAGCAGCCCCGAGCGGGAGCGGGCCGGGGAGCTGTTTTTT.

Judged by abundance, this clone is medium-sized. CDR3 coding DNA: TGTGCCAGTAGAAGTGTGAACAGGGGGCATATTCAGCCCCAGCATTTT. Amino acids: CASRSVNRGHIQPQHF. The rearrangement links TRBV19 to TRBJ1-5; 9 bases map to TRBD1. V shed 6 bases, J shed 6 bases, and the junction held 12 bases outside the gene matches. The germline V gene has CDR1 LNHDA and CDR2 SQIVND (reference sequence). The CDR3 totals 16 residues.

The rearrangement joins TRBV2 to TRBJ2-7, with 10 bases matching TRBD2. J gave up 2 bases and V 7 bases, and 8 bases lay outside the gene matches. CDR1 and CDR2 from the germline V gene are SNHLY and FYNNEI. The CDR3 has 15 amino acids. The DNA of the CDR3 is TGTGCCAGCATTCGGACTAGCGGTTTGACCTACGAGCAGTACTTC. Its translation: CASIRTSGLTYEQYF. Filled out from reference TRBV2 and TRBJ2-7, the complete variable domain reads EPEVTQTPSHQVTQMGQEVILRCVPISNHLYFYWYRQILGQKVEFLVSFYNNEISEKSEIFDDQFSVERPDGSNFTLKIRSTKLEDSAMYFCASIRTSGLTYEQYFGPGTRLTVT.

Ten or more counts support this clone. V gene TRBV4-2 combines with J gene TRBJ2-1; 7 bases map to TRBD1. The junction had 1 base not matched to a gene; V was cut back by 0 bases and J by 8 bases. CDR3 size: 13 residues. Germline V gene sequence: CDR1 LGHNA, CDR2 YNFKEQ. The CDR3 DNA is TGTGCCAGCAGCCAAGATACAGGGGATGAGCAGTTCTTC. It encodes CASSQDTGDEQFF.

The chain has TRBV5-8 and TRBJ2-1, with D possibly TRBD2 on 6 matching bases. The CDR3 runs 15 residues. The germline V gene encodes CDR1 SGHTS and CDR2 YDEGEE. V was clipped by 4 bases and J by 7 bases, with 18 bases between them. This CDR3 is CASSRGWSYGNEQFF. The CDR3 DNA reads TGTGCCAGCAGCCGGGGGTGGTCCTACGGGAATGAGCAGTTCTTC. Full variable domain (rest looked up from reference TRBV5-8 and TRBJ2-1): EAGVTQSPTHLIKTRGQQATLRCSPISGHTSVYWYQQALGLGLQFLLWYDEGEERNRGNFPPRFSGRQFPNYSSELNVNALELEDSALYLCASSRGWSYGNEQFFGPGTRLTVL.

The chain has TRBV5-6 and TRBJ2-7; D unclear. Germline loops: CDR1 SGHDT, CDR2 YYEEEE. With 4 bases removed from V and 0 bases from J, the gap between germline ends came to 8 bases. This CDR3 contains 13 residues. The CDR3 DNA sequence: TGTGCCAGCAGCGTTTACTACTCCTACGAGCAGTACTTC. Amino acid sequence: CASSVYYSYEQYF.

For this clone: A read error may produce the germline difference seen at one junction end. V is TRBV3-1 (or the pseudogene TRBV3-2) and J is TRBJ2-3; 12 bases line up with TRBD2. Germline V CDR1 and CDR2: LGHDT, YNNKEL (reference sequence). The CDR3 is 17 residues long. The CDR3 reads CAGSARTSGTLTDTQYF. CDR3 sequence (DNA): TGTGCCGGCAGCGCGCGGACTAGCGGGACGCTCACAGATACGCAGTATTTT.

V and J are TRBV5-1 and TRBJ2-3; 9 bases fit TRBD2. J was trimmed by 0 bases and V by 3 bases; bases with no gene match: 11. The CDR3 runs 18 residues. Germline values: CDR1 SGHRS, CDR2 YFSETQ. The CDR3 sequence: CASSWVRASGESTDTQYF. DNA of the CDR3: TGCGCCAGCAGCTGGGTGCGGGCTAGCGGGGAGAGCACAGATACGCAGTATTTT. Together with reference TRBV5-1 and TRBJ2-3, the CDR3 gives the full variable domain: KAGVTQTPRYLIKTRGQQVTLSCSPISGHRSVSWYQQTPGQGLQFLFEYFSETQRNKGNFPGRFSGRQFSNSRSEMNVSTLELGDSALYLCASSWVRASGESTDTQYFGPGTRLTVL.

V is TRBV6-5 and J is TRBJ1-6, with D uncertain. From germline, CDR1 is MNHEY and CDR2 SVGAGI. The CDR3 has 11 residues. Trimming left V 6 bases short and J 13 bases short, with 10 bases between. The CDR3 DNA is TGTGCCAGCAGCGACGGAGCGCCCCTCCACTTT. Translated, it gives CASSDGAPLHF.

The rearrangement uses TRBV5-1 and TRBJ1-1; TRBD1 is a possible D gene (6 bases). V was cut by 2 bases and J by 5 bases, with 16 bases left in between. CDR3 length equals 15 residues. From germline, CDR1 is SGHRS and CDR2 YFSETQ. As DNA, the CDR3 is TGCGCCAGCAGCTTAGAAGGGACATCAGAAACTGAAGCTTTCTTT. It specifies CASSLEGTSETEAFF. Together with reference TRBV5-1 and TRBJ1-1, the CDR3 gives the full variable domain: KAGVTQTPRYLIKTRGQQVTLSCSPISGHRSVSWYQQTPGQGLQFLFEYFSETQRNKGNFPGRFSGRQFSNSRSEMNVSTLELGDSALYLCASSLEGTSETEAFFGQGTRLTVV.

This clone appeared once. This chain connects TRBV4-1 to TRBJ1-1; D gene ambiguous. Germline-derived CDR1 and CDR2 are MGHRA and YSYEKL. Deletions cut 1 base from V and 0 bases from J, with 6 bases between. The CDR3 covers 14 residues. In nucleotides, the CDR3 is TGCGCCAGCAGCCAAGGGCAGATGAACACTGAAGCTTTCTTT. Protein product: CASSQGQMNTEAFF.

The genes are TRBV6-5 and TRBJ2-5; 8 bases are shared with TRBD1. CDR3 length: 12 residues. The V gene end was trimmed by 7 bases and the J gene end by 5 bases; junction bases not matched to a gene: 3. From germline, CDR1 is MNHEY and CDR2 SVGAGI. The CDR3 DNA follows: TGTGCCAGCATGAGACAGGGGGAGACCCAGTACTTC. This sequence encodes CASMRQGETQYF.